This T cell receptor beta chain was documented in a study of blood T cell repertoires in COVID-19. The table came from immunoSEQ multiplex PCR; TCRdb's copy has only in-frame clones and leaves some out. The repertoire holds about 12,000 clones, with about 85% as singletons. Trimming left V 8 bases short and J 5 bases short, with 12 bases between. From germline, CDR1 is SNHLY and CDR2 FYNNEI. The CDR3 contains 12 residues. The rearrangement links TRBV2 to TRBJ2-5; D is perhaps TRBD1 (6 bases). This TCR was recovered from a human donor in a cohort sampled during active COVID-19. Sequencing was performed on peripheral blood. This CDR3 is CASQDRGETQYF. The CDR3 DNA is TGTGCCAGCCAGGACAGAGGGGAGACCCAGTACTTC.